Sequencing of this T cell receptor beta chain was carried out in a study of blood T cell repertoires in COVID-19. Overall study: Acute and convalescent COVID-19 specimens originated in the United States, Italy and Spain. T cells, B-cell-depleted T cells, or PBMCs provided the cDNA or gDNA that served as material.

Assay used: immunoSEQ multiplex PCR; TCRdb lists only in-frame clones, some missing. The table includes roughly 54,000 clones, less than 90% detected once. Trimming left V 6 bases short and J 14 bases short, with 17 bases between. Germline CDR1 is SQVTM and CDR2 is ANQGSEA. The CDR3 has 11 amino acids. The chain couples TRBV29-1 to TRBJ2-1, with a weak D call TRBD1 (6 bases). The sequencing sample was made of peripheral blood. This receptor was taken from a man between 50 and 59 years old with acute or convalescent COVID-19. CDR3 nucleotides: TGCAGCGTGGAGCCAGGACAGATTAAGTTCTTC. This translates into CSVEPGQIKFF.